Listed here are 18 T cell receptor beta chains from one sample, sequenced in a study of a mutant IDH1 vaccine in newly diagnosed glioma. Antigens of these TCRs are unknown. The sample's time point: week 23, last vaccination. Vaccine doses each comprised 300 ug of mutant IDH1 20-mer peptide, with topical imiquimod. Profiled with immunoSEQ multiplex PCR; TCRdb holds only in-frame clones, not every one. The repertoire holds around 40,000 clones, with about 78% as singletons. The sequenced sample was PBMCs, obtained from a glioma patient whose treatment included an IDH1 peptide vaccine. The receptors were gathered from a middle-aged woman with glioma. Some clones in this sample may be carry-over from other donors' samples.

The rearrangement uses TRBV9 and TRBJ2-1, with 10 bases lining up with TRBD2. Germline CDR1 and CDR2: SGDLS and YYNGEE. The length of the CDR3 is 15 residues. V lost 0 bases and J lost 8; bases outside the gene matches: 5. The CDR3 spells CASSVEAGGFYEQFF. The CDR3 DNA is TGTGCCAGCAGCGTAGAAGCGGGGGGGTTCTATGAGCAGTTCTTC.

The rearrangement uses TRBV10-3 and TRBJ2-7; 7 nucleotides agree with TRBD1. Trimming at V came to 0 bases and at J to 6 bases, leaving 11 bases not matched to a gene. Germline loops: CDR1 ENHRY, CDR2 SYGVKD. This CDR3 is built from 16 residues. The CDR3 here is CAISESDRRDSPEQYF. CDR3 sequence (DNA): TGTGCCATCAGTGAGTCTGACCGCCGGGACAGTCCCGAGCAGTACTTC.

In this sample, this clone turned up once. V usage is TRBV9 and J usage is TRBJ2-4; D possibly matches TRBD1 or TRBD2 (6 bases each). Trimming took 7 bases from V and 6 from J, leaving 17 bases between them. The V gene's germline CDR1 is SGDLS and CDR2 YYNGEE. CDR3 length equals 14 residues. Written as DNA, the CDR3 is TGTGCCAGCCAGACGGGGGCCCAGGGAAACATTCAGTACTTC. This codes for CASQTGAQGNIQYF.

This clone was seen once. This sequence joins TRBV10-1 and TRBJ2-3; D is unresolved. Deletions cut 6 bases from V and 6 bases from J, with 19 bases between. The germline V gene encodes CDR1 WNHNN and CDR2 SYGVQD (reference sequence). The CDR3 consists of 15 residues. CDR3 protein: CASRDPGPGWDTQYF. DNA of the CDR3: TGCGCCAGCAGAGACCCGGGCCCCGGGTGGGATACGCAGTATTTT.

The rearrangement joins TRBV6-6 to TRBJ1-1; D call uncertain. The CDR3 extends over 10 amino acids. V was trimmed by 8 bases and J by 5 bases, leaving 6 bases between them. The germline V gene has CDR1 MNHNY and CDR2 SVGAGI (reference sequence). The CDR3, as DNA: TGTGCCAGCCGCGGGACTGAAGCTTTCTTT. Translated: CASRGTEAFF.

The chain recombines TRBV4-2 with TRBJ1-6; 9 nucleotides align to TRBD1. In germline, CDR1 is LGHNA, CDR2 YNFKEQ. CDR3 size: 17 residues. The ends lost 3 bases at V and 6 bases at J; junction bases unmatched: 9. CDR3 protein: CASSHYLPGQGNSPLHF. The CDR3 DNA follows: TGTGCCAGCAGCCACTACTTACCGGGACAGGGTAATTCACCCCTCCACTTT.

The chain is built from TRBV7-2 and TRBJ1-5; perhaps TRBD1 as D (5 bases). The germline V and J ends were trimmed by 4 bases and 5 bases, with 15 bases remaining between them. Germline loops: CDR1 SGHTA, CDR2 FQGNSA. This CDR3 is built from 15 residues. Written as DNA, the CDR3 is TGTGCCAGCAGCTCCCGGTGGGGGGGGGATCAGCCCCAGCATTTT. It is translated as CASSSRWGGDQPQHF.

This clone was found a few times. V and J are TRBV6-5 and TRBJ2-7; TRBD2 matches 10 bases. V was clipped by 5 bases and J by 7 bases; unmatched bases: 11. CDR1 is MNHEY and CDR2 is SVGAGI in the germline V gene. The CDR3 covers 15 residues. CDR3 coding DNA: TGTGCCAGCAGTAGGGGGGGACTAGCGAGCAGGGAGCAGTACTTC. Translating gives CASSRGGLASREQYF.

This clone turned up a few times. The chain joins TRBV9 to TRBJ1-1; a possible D gene is TRBD1 (6 bases). The V gene lost 3 bases and the J gene lost 13 bases, with 16 bases spanning the gap. CDR3 length: 12 amino acids. CDR1 is SGDLS, CDR2 YYNGEE, per germline. The CDR3 spells CASSALQGISFF. The CDR3 DNA sequence: TGTGCCAGCAGCGCCCTACAGGGAATAAGTTTCTTT.

This clone turned up a few times. Relative to the germline gene, one junction end is altered; a read error may explain this. The rearrangement links TRBV2 to TRBJ2-2, with 7 nucleotides matching TRBD2. The germline CDR1 and CDR2 sequences are SNHLY and FYNNEI. The CDR3 has 12 residues. The DNA of the CDR3 is TGTGCCAGCAGGGAAGACAGCGGGAAGCTGTTTTTT. Residues: CASREDSGKLFF.

The chain has TRBV5-4 and TRBJ2-5; no clear D. The germline V gene has CDR1 SGHNT and CDR2 YYREEE (reference sequence). Trimming removed 1 base from V and 1 base from J, with 5 bases in between. This CDR3 spans 13 amino acids. The CDR3 DNA sequence: TGTGCCAGCAGCTTGTTACCCCAAGAGACCCAGTACTTC. Translated, it gives CASSLLPQETQYF.

This chain joins TRBV9 and TRBJ2-3; TRBD2 aligns across 10 bases. V lost 7 bases and J lost 5; bases outside the gene matches: 7. The CDR3 loop spans 14 amino acids. CDR1 and CDR2 from the germline V gene are SGDLS and YYNGEE. In DNA form, the CDR3 reads TGTGCCAGCGAGCGGGGGGGCCGGGAAGATACGCAGTATTTT. Protein sequence: CASERGGREDTQYF.

This clone has a handful of counts. This chain uses TRBV6-1 with TRBJ1-2; 8 positions match TRBD1. Germline CDR1 and CDR2: MNHNS and SASEGT. The junction had 6 bases not matched to a gene; V was cut back by 4 bases and J by 5 bases. This CDR3 has 14 amino acids. CDR3 sequence: CASSVETGVYGYTF. CDR3 bases: TGTGCCAGCAGTGTAGAGACAGGGGTTTATGGCTACACCTTC.

The gene calls are TRBV4-1 and TRBJ2-5; 7 bases map to TRBD1. J gave up 1 base and V 4 bases, and 6 bases lay outside the gene matches. The germline V gene has CDR1 MGHRA and CDR2 YSYEKL. This CDR3 has 15 residues. The CDR3 here is CASSLMGQTQETQYF. CDR3 in DNA: TGCGCCAGCAGCCTCATGGGACAGACCCAAGAGACCCAGTACTTC.

The V call is TRBV7-2, the J call TRBJ2-3, with TRBD1 matching 8 bases. The CDR3 covers 18 residues. With V trimmed by 6 bases and J by 0 bases, 14 bases remained unmatched. Looked up from germline, CDR1 is SGHTA and CDR2 is FQGNSA. The DNA for the CDR3 is TGTGCCAGCAGGACCGGGACAGGCCTCAAGTCTAGCACAGATACGCAGTATTTT. Translation: CASRTGTGLKSSTDTQYF.

V and J are TRBV5-4 and TRBJ2-5; 9 positions agree with TRBD1. Trimming took 0 bases from V and 8 from J; bases not matched to a gene: 8. Germline assignment: CDR1 SGHNT and CDR2 YYREEE (reference sequence). The CDR3 has 15 residues. CDR3 sequence: CASSLDGDRVVTQYF. The CDR3 DNA reads as TGTGCCAGCAGCTTGGACGGGGACAGGGTAGTAACCCAGTACTTC.

The rearrangement uses TRBV2 and TRBJ1-4; perhaps TRBD1 as D (6 bases). The germline V gene encodes CDR1 SNHLY and CDR2 FYNNEI. The CDR3 has 14 residues. V dropped 3 bases and J dropped 10 bases, with 15 bases sitting between them. The CDR3 reads CASSDHREGGKLFF. CDR3 sequence (DNA): TGTGCCAGCAGTGACCACAGGGAGGGTGGAAAACTGTTTTTT. Drawing the rest from reference TRBV2 and TRBJ1-4, the complete variable domain is EPEVTQTPSHQVTQMGQEVILRCVPISNHLYFYWYRQILGQKVEFLVSFYNNEISEKSEIFDDQFSVERPDGSNFTLKIRSTKLEDSAMYFCASSDHREGGKLFFGSGTQLSVL.

J is TRBJ1-1 and V is TRBV28; D is uncertain. V lost 3 bases and J 4 bases, leaving 3 bases between the germline ends. The CDR3 contains 11 residues. Germline CDR1 reads MDHEN; CDR2 reads SYDVKM. This chain's CDR3 is CASSFVTEAFF. The CDR3 DNA follows: TGTGCCAGCAGTTTCGTCACTGAAGCTTTCTTT.